This T cell receptor (beta chain) comes out of a study of T-cell reconstitution after alpha-beta-depleted transplantation in children. The CDR3 consists of 15 residues. As for this clonotype: Its matching antigen is unknown.

TCRbeta library preparation incorporated unique molecular identifiers. TCRdb fed the PCR reads into MiXCR, producing one record per CDR3 protein. The sample has about 980,000 distinct CDR3 sequences, roughly 29% seen once. The study, taken as a whole, reports: Several patients had high TCRbeta diversity at day 60; it came from surviving recipient T cells and thymic progenitors.

The chain links TRBV21-1 to TRBJ2-7; the table assigns TRBD1, which was not confirmed against the DNA. TRBV21-1 is marked as a pseudogene. The clonotype was recovered from a boy under two years old who had a stem cell transplant for SCID, so the T cells may come from the graft donor. The sequencing used PBMCs, mostly from graft donor cells, collected 360 days after TCRalphabeta/CD19-depleted stem cell transplant. The CDR3 sequence is CATKRGSYRIHEQYF. CDR3 DNA: TGTGCCACTAAACGGGGGAGCTACAGGATCCACGAGCAGTACTTC.